What follows describes a single T cell receptor beta chain. Its antigen is unknown. This entry belongs to a study of response to subunit inactivated influenza vaccine. The study's findings and limits: The authors offered the suggestion that each seasonal influenza vaccination recruits few new T cells.

TCRdb re-derived calls from the RT-PCR reads in MiXCR, one entry per CDR3 protein. The data hold fewer than 600,000 distinct CDR3 sequences, with 6.5% to 8% observed a single time. Germline CDR1 LGHDT, CDR2 YNNKEL (reference sequence). The CDR3 loop spans 16 amino acids. V shed 1 base and J shed 4 bases, with 17 bases lying between them. Sequenced material: PBMCs from blood, taken around 2 years after vaccination. This sequence was found in a man between 45 and 75 years old who received an inactivated influenza vaccine. J is TRBJ2-7 and V is TRBV3-1; D may be TRBD1 (6 bases). The CDR3 DNA sequence: TGTGCCAGCAGCCAAGCTCTAGGACAGCACTTATACGAGCAGTACTTC. This translates into CASSQALGQHLYEQYF.